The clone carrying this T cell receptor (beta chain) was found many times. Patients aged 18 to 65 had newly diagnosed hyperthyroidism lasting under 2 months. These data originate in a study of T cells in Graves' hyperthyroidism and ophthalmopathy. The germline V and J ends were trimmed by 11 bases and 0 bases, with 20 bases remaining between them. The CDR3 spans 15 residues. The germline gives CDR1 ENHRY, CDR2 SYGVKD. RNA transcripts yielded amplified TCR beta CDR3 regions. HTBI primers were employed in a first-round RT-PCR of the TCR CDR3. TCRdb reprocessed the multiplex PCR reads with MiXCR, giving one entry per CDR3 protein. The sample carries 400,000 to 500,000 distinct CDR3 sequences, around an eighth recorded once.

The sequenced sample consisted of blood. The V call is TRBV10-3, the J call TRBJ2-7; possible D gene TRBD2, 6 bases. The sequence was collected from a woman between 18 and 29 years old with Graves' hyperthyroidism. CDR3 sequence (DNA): TGTGCCGTCCAAGGGTCCCCTAGCGCCTCCTACGAGCAGTACTTC. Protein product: CAVQGSPSASYEQYF.